This T cell receptor (beta chain) was captured in a study of Graves' ophthalmopathy and Graves' hyperthyroidism (dated by TCRdb to 2016 to 2018). Concerning the study at large: Peripheral blood was collected before any treatment was given, at the time of initial diagnosis. In total, over 130 blood samples were TCR-sequenced: some 43 ophthalmopathy, about 75 hyperthyroidism and roughly 17 hyperthyroidism-to-ophthalmopathy patients. The independent validation cohort included roughly 19 hyperthyroidism patients plus 17 patients who later progressed from hyperthyroidism to ophthalmopathy. In about six hyperthyroidism patients, the T-cell repertoire of thyroid tissue was compared with the T-cell repertoire of blood. Following sampling, methimazole starting at 30 mg daily was administered to hyperthyroidism patients, and high-dose intravenous methylprednisolone was administered to ophthalmopathy patients. TCR beta repertoire signatures were used to distinguish Graves' ophthalmopathy from Graves' hyperthyroidism and to predict progression to ophthalmopathy. To explore V-J signatures distinguishing ophthalmopathy from hyperthyroidism, a discovery set of under 110 patients (roughly 44 ophthalmopathy, 57 stable hyperthyroidism) was enrolled.

Patients with ophthalmopathy had moderately to severely active disease, with a Clinical Activity Score of 3 or more, a NOSPECS grade of 4 or more, and a disease duration of less than 3 months. Patients with other autoimmune diseases, uncontrolled infections, pregnancy or lactation were excluded. Diagnosis relied on clinical symptoms, serum thyroxine, TRAb, thyroid ultrasound and orbital computed tomography. Using Ficoll-Paque density gradient centrifugation, PBMCs were isolated from over 8.5 ml of fresh peripheral blood. Trizol reagent was used to extract the total RNA, and its quality was then checked on an Agilent 2100 Bioanalyzer. General findings and caveats noted by the study authors: Most of the expanded thyroid clonotypes with a frequency above 0.001 were also detected in blood, and it was suggested that the thyroid immune response may be reflected by blood repertoires. Ophthalmopathy was separated from stable hyperthyroidism by the 13-signature model with just under 90% sensitivity and 81% to 83% specificity in cross-validation and with 80%/75% in the test set. In validation, the model predicted ophthalmopathy progression with nearly 71% sensitivity and less than 80% specificity; eleven to twelve predicted patients were CT-confirmed with GO in a median of 6.5 months. Sample size was not predetermined statistically, and investigators were not blinded to group allocation.

For repertoire sequencing, TCR beta CDR3 regions were amplified from RNA transcripts. The first round of RT-PCR was done with HTBI primers and the Qiagen OneStep RT-PCR kit, and was followed by a second round of multiplex PCR, then size selection and purification. Sequencing of the libraries was carried out on an Illumina HiSeq2000 in paired-end mode with 100 bp reads. Processing in the source paper ran as follows. SOAPnuke was used to process the reads, throwing out any read that had adapters, had uncalled bases, had a mean Phred below 15, or lacked an exact constant-primer or identifier match. COPE v1.2.5 was used to merge the high-quality paired reads. Unique nucleotide sequences were defined as clonotypes and aligned to IMGT TRB V, D and J references using MiTCR v1.1. Analysis was restricted to V-J combinations with a frequency above 0.0001, which covered about 99% of repertoires. For each V-J combination, a TCR clonal expansion and chaos score was defined as F50 clonal expansion divided by the chaos observed in the TCRdist matrix. Welch's t-statistics and random forest were used to reduce features to over ten V-J combinations, which were fed into a naive Bayes classifier. The similarity between thyroid and blood repertoires was quantified using the Morisita-Horn index. TCRdb handled the public reads itself, with Q25 trimming in fastp and clone calling in MiXCR, and kept productive beta chains. Entries are consolidated by CDR3 protein sequence, retaining the most common genes and DNA. The V and J calls shown here were made by TCRdb, not taken from the authors' results. The sample table holds 650,000 to 900,000 distinct CDR3 sequences, of which roughly 41% were seen once. The ten most abundant clones make up roughly 45% of the sample.

V and J are trimmed by 2 bases and 1 base, and the gene matches miss 3 bases of the junction. The CDR3 covers 17 residues, taking in both the cysteine and the phenylalanine. Of the read, only the CDR3 DNA is kept; its 51 bases are in frame from base 1. From the germline V gene (reference sequence), CDR1 is SGHNT and CDR2 is YYREEE. This clonotype was counted between two and nine times. Its antigen is still unknown. The input lacks base qualities; no much larger clone sits a single base away. The chain was built from TRBV5-4 and TRBJ2-7, with 16 bases in between that match TRBD2. Sequencing input: peripheral blood. This TCR was sampled from an adult man with Graves' ophthalmopathy. At the DNA level, the sequence is TGTGCCAGCAGCTTATCGGGACTAGCGGGAGGGTCCTACGAGCAGTACTTC. This yields the protein CASSLSGLAGGSYEQYF.